This entry is about one TCR beta chain. Its specificity is unknown. Per the germline V gene, CDR1 is LNHDA and CDR2 is SQIVND (reference sequence). The V end was cut by 4 bases, the J end by 2 bases, with 10 bases between. The CDR3 sequence is 14 residues long. The entry originates in a study of cytomegalovirus exposure and HLA in healthy donors. About the research overall: An analysis done earlier identified almost 120 million unique TCR beta sequences from about 179 million T cells. Whole-study findings and limits: When a later analysis was performed, an Asian-associated ancestry cluster reportedly had fewer N-insertions than the approximately 680-donor mean. Both high specificity and high sensitivity reportedly marked the classifier's diagnosis of cytomegalovirus status. Exclusion applied to some V segments, including TRBV6-2 and TRBV6-3, as they were indistinguishable.

The primer mix had 60 Vbeta and 13 Jbeta primers. TCRdb's table, derived via immunoSEQ multiplex PCR, lists solely in-frame clones and lacks some. The repertoire has 230,000 or so clones, around 90% of them found once; the top ten carry 1.7%. The genes are TRBV19 and TRBJ2-3, with a possible D match to TRBD1 (6 bases). The TCR sequence derives from a girl aged 2-10 years in good health and CMV-seronegative. Sample: PBMCs. The CDR3 bases are TGTGCCAGTAGTACGACAGGATCCACAGATACGCAGTATTTT. Its translation: CASSTTGSTDTQYF.